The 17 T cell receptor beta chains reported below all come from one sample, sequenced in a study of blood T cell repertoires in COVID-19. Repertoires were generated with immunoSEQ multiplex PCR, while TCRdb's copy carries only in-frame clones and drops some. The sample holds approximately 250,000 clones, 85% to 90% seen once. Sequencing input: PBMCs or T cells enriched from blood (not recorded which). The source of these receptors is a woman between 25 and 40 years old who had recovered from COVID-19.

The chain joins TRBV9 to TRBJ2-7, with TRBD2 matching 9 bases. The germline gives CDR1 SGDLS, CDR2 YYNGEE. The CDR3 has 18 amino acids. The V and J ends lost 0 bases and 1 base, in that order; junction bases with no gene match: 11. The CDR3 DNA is TGTGCCAGCAGCGTAGCTACGGCTAGCGGGGAACTATCCTACGAGCAGTACTTC. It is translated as CASSVATASGELSYEQYF.

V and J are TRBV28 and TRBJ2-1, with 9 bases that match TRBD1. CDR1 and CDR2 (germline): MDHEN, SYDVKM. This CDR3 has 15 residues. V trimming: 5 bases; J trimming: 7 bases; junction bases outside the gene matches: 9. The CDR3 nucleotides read TGTGCCAGCAGTCGCCGGGACAGGGTAGGGAATGAGCAGTTCTTC. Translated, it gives CASSRRDRVGNEQFF. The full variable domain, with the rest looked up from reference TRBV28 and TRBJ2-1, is DVKVTQSSRYLVKRTGEKVFLECVQDMDHENMFWYRQDPGLGLRLIYFSYDVKMKEKGDIPEGYSVSREKKERFSLILESASTNQTSMYLCASSRRDRVGNEQFFGPGTRLTVL.

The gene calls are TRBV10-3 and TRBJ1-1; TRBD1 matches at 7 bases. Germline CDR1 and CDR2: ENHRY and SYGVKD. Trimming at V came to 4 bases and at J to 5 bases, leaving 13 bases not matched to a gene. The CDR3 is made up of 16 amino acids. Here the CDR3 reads CAISGTTGPQGTEAFF. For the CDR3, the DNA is TGTGCCATCAGTGGGACGACAGGGCCTCAGGGGACTGAAGCTTTCTTT.

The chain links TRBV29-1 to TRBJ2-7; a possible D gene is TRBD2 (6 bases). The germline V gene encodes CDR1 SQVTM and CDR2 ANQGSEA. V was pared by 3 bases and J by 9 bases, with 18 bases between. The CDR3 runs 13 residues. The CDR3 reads CSVDGLASNGQYF. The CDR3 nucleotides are TGCAGCGTTGACGGGCTAGCGAGCAACGGGCAGTACTTC.

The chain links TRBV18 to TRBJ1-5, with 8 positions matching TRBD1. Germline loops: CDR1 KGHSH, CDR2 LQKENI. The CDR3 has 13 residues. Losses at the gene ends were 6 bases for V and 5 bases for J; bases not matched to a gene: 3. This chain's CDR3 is CASSLTGDQPQHF. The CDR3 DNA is TGTGCCAGCTCCCTGACAGGGGATCAGCCCCAGCATTTT. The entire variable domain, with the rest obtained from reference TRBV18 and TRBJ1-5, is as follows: NAGVMQNPRHLVRRRGQEARLRCSPMKGHSHVYWYRQLPEEGLKFMVYLQKENIIDESGMPKERFSAEFPKEGPSILRIQQVVRGDSAAYFCASSLTGDQPQHFGDGTRLSIL.

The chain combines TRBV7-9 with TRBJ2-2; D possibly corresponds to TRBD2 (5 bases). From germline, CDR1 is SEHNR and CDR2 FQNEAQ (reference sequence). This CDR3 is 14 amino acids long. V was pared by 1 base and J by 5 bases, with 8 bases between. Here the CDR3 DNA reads TGTGCCAGCAGCTTAGTGGAGGTGACCGGGGAGCTGTTTTTT. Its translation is CASSLVEVTGELFF.

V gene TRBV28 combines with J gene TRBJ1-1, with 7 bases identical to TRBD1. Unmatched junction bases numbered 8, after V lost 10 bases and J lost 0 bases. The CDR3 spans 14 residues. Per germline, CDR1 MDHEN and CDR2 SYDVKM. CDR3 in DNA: TGTGCCACCTTGAAGGGACAGCTGAACACTGAAGCTTTCTTT. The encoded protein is CATLKGQLNTEAFF.

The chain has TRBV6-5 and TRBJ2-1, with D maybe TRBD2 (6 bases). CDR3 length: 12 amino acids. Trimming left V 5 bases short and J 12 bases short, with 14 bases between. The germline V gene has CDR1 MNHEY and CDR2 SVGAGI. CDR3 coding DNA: TGTGCCAGCAGTCCTAGCGCGGCTTGGCAGTTCTTC. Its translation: CASSPSAAWQFF.

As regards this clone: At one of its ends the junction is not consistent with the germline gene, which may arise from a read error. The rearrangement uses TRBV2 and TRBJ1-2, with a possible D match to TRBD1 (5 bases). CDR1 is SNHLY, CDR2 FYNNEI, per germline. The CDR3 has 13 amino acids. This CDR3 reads CASSLQAPDRVEW. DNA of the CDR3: TGTGCCAGCAGTCTACAGGCACCCGACCGTGTAGAGTGG.

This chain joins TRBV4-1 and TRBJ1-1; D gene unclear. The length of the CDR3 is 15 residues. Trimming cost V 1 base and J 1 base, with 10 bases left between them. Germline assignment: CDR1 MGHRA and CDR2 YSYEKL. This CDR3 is CASSQVWASNTEAFF. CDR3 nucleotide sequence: TGCGCCAGCAGCCAAGTGTGGGCTTCGAACACTGAAGCTTTCTTT.

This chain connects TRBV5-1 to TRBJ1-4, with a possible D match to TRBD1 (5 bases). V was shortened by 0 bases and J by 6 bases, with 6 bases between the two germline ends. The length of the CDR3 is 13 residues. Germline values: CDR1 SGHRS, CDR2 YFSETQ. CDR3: CASSLAGDEKLFF. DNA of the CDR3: TGCGCCAGCAGCTTGGCGGGGGATGAAAAACTGTTTTTT. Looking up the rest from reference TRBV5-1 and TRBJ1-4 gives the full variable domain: KAGVTQTPRYLIKTRGQQVTLSCSPISGHRSVSWYQQTPGQGLQFLFEYFSETQRNKGNFPGRFSGRQFSNSRSEMNVSTLELGDSALYLCASSLAGDEKLFFGSGTQLSVL.

DNA for the CDR3: TGTGCCAGCAGCTTTCTGGCTTACACTGAAGCTTTCTTT. Translated: CASSFLAYTEAFF. The chain combines TRBV7-2 with TRBJ1-1; D is undetermined. The ends were cut back, 3 bases at V and 3 bases at J, with 8 bases in the middle. Germline V CDR1 and CDR2: SGHTA, FQGNSA. The CDR3 runs to 13 residues.

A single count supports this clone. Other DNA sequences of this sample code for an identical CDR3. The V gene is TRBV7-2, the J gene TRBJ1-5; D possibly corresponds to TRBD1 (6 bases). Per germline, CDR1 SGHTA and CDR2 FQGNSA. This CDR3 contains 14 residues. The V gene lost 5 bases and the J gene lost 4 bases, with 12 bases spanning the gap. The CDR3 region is CASSLERGNQPQHF. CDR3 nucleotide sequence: TGTGCCAGCAGCCTGGAGAGGGGGAATCAGCCCCAGCATTTT. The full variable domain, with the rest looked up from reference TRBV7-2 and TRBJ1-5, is GAGVSQSPSNKVTEKGKDVELRCDPISGHTALYWYRQSLGQGLEFLIYFQGNSAPDKSGLPSDRFSAERTGGSVSTLTIQRTQQEDSAVYLCASSLERGNQPQHFGDGTRLSIL.

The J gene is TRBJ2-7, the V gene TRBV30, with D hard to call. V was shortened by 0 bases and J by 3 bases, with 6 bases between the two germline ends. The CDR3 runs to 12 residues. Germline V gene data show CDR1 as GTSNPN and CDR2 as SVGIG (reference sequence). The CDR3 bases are TGTGCCTGGAGTGTGGGCCACTACGAGCAGTACTTC. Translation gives CAWSVGHYEQYF.

The CDR3 DNA is TGTGCCAGCACTCCGACAGTAGTGAACACTGAAGCTTTCTTT. Translating gives CASTPTVVNTEAFF. The V call is TRBV5-4, the J call TRBJ1-1; D is possibly TRBD1 (5 bases). Trimming cost V 6 bases and J 0 bases, with 12 bases left between them. The length of the CDR3 is 14 residues. Looked up from germline, CDR1 is SGHNT and CDR2 is YYREEE (reference sequence).

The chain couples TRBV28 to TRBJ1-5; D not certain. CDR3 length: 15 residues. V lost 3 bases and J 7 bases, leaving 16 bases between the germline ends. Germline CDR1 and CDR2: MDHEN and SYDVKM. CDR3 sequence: CASSFGGSAGQPQHF. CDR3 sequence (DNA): TGTGCCAGCAGTTTTGGAGGGAGCGCGGGGCAGCCCCAGCATTTT.

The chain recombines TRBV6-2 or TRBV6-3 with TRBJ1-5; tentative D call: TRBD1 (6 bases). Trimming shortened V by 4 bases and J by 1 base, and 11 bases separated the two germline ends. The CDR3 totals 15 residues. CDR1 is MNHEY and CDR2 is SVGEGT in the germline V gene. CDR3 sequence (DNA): TGTGCCAGCAGTTTCGCAGGGGAAAGCAATCAGCCCCAGCATTTT. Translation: CASSFAGESNQPQHF.